This T cell receptor beta chain originates from a study of shared clonotypes between healthy human individuals. Findings and caveats of the study: Limited genetic and exposure-history diversity came from having few donors.

Libraries were prepared by immunoSEQ multiplex PCR; TCRdb keeps only in-frame clonotypes and omits some of them. This sample has around 2.5 million clones, with approximately 94% found just once. Details on this clone: Its antigen is as yet unknown.

The CDR3 is made up of 14 amino acids. V was pared by 6 bases and J by 1 base, with 5 bases of the junction left unmatched. Germline V CDR1 and CDR2: SNHLY, FYNNEI. The TCR comes from a man aged 18 to 35 in good health. Some clones in this sample may be carry-over from other donors' samples. The specimen was naive CD4+ T cells from PBMCs. The subset here: CD45RA+ positively selected. V and J are TRBV2 and TRBJ2-5; 7 bases line up with TRBD1. CDR3 bases: TGTGCCAGCAGAAGCGACAGGGTCCAAGAGACCCAGTACTTC. Protein sequence: CASRSDRVQETQYF.